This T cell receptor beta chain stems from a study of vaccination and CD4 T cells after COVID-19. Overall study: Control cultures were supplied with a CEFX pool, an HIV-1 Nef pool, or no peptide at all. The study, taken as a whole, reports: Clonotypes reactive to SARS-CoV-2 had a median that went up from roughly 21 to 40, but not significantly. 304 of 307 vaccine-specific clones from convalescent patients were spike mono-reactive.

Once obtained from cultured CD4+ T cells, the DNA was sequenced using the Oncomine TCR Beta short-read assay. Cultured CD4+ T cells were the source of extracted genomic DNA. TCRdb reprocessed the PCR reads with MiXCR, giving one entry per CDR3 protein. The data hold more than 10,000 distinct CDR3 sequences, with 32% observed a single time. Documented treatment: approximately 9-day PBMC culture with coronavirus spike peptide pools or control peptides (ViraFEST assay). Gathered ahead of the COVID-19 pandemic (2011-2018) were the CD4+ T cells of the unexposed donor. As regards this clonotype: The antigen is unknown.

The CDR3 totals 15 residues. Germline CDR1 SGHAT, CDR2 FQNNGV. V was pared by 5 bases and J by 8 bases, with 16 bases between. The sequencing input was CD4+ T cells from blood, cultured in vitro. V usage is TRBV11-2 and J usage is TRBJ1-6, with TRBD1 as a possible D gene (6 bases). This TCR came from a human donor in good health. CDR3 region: CASSLGGKADSPLHF. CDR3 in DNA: TGTGCCAGCAGCCTAGGGGGGAAAGCCGATTCACCCCTCCACTTT.